The 19 T cell receptor beta chains below were found in one sample sequenced in a study of response to subunit inactivated influenza vaccine. MiXCR, run by TCRdb on the RT-PCR reads, gives a single entry per CDR3 protein. The sample consists of hundreds of thousands of distinct CDR3 sequences, about 11% of them appearing once. The data were also submitted as part of a second study, on T cells expressing NK-cell markers. From that second work: TCR beta libraries carry UMIs added by 5'RACE template switching.

The sequenced sample was PBMCs from blood, obtained on the day of vaccination. These receptors came from a man aged 50 to 59 who received an inactivated influenza vaccine.

This clonotype turned up a few times. The CDR3 sequence: CASSPIRVQEQSNEKLFF. As DNA, the CDR3 is TGTGCCAGCAGCCCCATCAGGGTACAGGAGCAATCTAATGAAAAACTGTTTTTT. This sequence joins TRBV11-2 and TRBJ1-4; tentatively, D is TRBD1 (5 bases). The CDR3 totals 18 residues. Germline lookup yields CDR1 SGHAT and CDR2 FQNNGV. The V gene lost 5 bases and the J gene lost 3 bases, with 22 bases spanning the gap.

The rearrangement uses TRBV5-1 and TRBJ2-1; D remains ambiguous. Deletions cut 0 bases from V and 8 bases from J, with 6 bases between. The germline V gene encodes CDR1 SGHRS and CDR2 YFSETQ. The CDR3 has 12 amino acids. The CDR3 sequence: CASSLDRHEQFF. The CDR3 region has the DNA TGCGCCAGCAGCTTGGATCGGCATGAGCAGTTCTTC.

V usage is TRBV7-9 and J usage is TRBJ2-2, with 7 bases lining up with TRBD1. CDR1 and CDR2 (germline): SEHNR, FQNEAQ (reference sequence). The ends lost 8 bases at V and 6 bases at J; junction bases unmatched: 12. CDR3 length: 15 amino acids. The CDR3 DNA sequence: TGTGCCAGCGCTTTTGAGGGGGCCGTCGCCGGGGAGCTGTTTTTT. Residues: CASAFEGAVAGELFF.

J is TRBJ2-7 and V is TRBV20-1; perhaps TRBD2 as D (6 bases). CDR1 is DFQATT, CDR2 SNEGSKA, per germline (reference sequence). V was clipped by 1 base and J by 0 bases, with 16 bases between them. The length of the CDR3 is 16 residues. The CDR3 sequence: CSARALGGASSYEQYF. The CDR3, as DNA: TGCAGTGCTAGAGCCCTTGGCGGGGCAAGCTCCTACGAGCAGTACTTC.

A note on this clonotype: Sequence at one end of the junction differs from germline and may be a read error. The chain uses TRBV4-2 and TRBJ2-1; no firm D call. This CDR3 has 14 residues. Germline values: CDR1 LGHNA, CDR2 YNFKEQ. The CDR3: CACSQEFIGNEQFF. The CDR3 nucleotides read TGTGCCTGCAGCCAAGAATTTATAGGCAATGAGCAGTTCTTC.

The J gene is TRBJ1-1, the V gene TRBV12-3 or TRBV12-4; TRBD1 might be the D (5 bases). This CDR3 is built from 16 residues. V lost 1 base to trimming and J lost 5 bases, with 17 bases between them. The DNA of the CDR3 is TGTGCCAGCAGTTTAGGCGTTGGGGCAGATGCTACTGAAGCTTTCTTT. Protein product: CASSLGVGADATEAFF.

The chain recombines TRBV7-2 with TRBJ2-5; TRBD2 agrees at 10 bases. Germline values: CDR1 SGHTA, CDR2 FQGNSA. The CDR3 spans 16 residues. V lost 1 base to trimming and J lost 2 bases; unmatched junction nucleotides: 4. Here the CDR3 DNA reads TGTGCCAGCAGCTTAGTTAGCGGGGGGCTACAAGAGACCCAGTACTTC. Protein product: CASSLVSGGLQETQYF.

This clonotype has a count of ten or more. V usage is TRBV3-1 and J usage is TRBJ1-5; TRBD1 might be the D (5 bases). The CDR3 extends over 14 amino acids. Deletions cut 0 bases from V and 8 bases from J, with 11 bases between. Germline-derived CDR1 and CDR2 are LGHDT and YNNKEL (reference sequence). The DNA of the CDR3 is TGTGCCAGCAGCCAAGAGAATAGGGGAAAGCCCCAGCATTTT. Its translation: CASSQENRGKPQHF. The whole variable domain, remainder taken from reference TRBV3-1 and TRBJ1-5, is DTAVSQTPKYLVTQMGNDKSIKCEQNLGHDTMYWYKQDSKKFLKIMFSYNNKELIINETVPNRFSPKSPDKAHLNLHINSLELGDSAVYFCASSQENRGKPQHFGDGTRLSIL.

This clonotype occurred many times. The genes are TRBV11-2 and TRBJ2-1, with a possible D match to TRBD2 (6 bases). Germline CDR1 reads SGHAT; CDR2 reads FQNNGV. The CDR3 sequence is 15 residues long. V was shortened by 5 bases and J by 4 bases, with 15 bases between the two germline ends. CDR3 DNA sequence: TGTGCCAGCAGCCAACGGGGGTCGAAGTACAATGAGCAGTTCTTC. Translation gives CASSQRGSKYNEQFF.

This clonotype has ten or more counts. The CDR3 region has the DNA TGTGCCAGCAGCCGGGCCGGGACAGGGATCTACGAGCAGTACTTC. This gives the protein CASSRAGTGIYEQYF. The V call is TRBV3-1, the J call TRBJ2-7, with 9 bases that match TRBD1. Germline values: CDR1 LGHDT, CDR2 YNNKEL (reference sequence). The CDR3 covers 15 residues. V was clipped by 4 bases and J by 3 bases; unmatched bases: 7.

This clonotype was found a few times. The chain joins TRBV11-2 to TRBJ2-3, with no clear D. This CDR3 has 15 residues. V shed 1 base and J shed 0 bases, with 8 bases lying between them. The germline CDR1 and CDR2 sequences are SGHAT and FQNNGV. The CDR3 DNA reads TGTGCCAGCAGCTTAGTAGGGCAGAGCACAGATACGCAGTATTTT. This encodes CASSLVGQSTDTQYF.

The V gene is TRBV20-1, the J gene TRBJ2-3; 8 bases agree with TRBD2. V lost 5 bases and J lost 3; bases outside the gene matches: 7. The germline CDR1 and CDR2 sequences are DFQATT and SNEGSKA (reference sequence). The CDR3 totals 14 residues. The CDR3 nucleotides are TGCAGTGCTTGGCGCCGGGGGGGGACAGATACGCAGTATTTT. Translating it yields CSAWRRGGTDTQYF.

This clonotype was found a few times. This rearrangement joins TRBV3-1 to TRBJ2-1; 8 nucleotides agree with TRBD2. Per the germline V gene, CDR1 is LGHDT and CDR2 is YNNKEL (reference sequence). CDR3 size: 15 residues. V was pared by 0 bases and J by 10 bases, with 8 bases of the junction left unmatched. CDR3 nucleotide sequence: TGTGCCAGCAGCCAAGATCGACGGGGGGGCGGGGAGCAGTTCTTC. Protein product: CASSQDRRGGGEQFF.

There are a few counts of this clonotype. This chain links TRBV29-1 with TRBJ2-7; 10 bases map to TRBD2. Germline-derived CDR1 and CDR2 are SQVTM and ANQGSEA. This CDR3 has 13 residues. With V trimmed by 6 bases and J by 6 bases, 8 bases remained unmatched. For the CDR3, the DNA is TGCAGCGTCAGGTTTAGCGGGAGGTCCGAGCAGTACTTC. It yields the protein CSVRFSGRSEQYF.

This clonotype was detected once. The CDR3 DNA reads TGTGCCAGCAGTTCCTCCATCGACACCGGGGAGCTGTTTTTT. Translation gives CASSSSIDTGELFF. V and J are TRBV6-2 or TRBV6-3 and TRBJ2-2, with D unclear. Germline V gene data show CDR1 as MNHEY and CDR2 as SVGEGT. With 4 bases removed from V and 3 bases from J, the gap between germline ends came to 9 bases. The CDR3 contains 14 residues.

The rearrangement joins TRBV7-3 to TRBJ2-3, with 8 nucleotides matching TRBD2. Losses at the gene ends were 5 bases for V and 0 bases for J; bases not matched to a gene: 10. This CDR3 comprises 17 residues. Germline CDR1 reads SGHTA; CDR2 reads FQGTGA. The CDR3 loop is CASSPRSGSHSTDTQYF. The DNA of the CDR3 is TGTGCCAGCAGCCCCCGCAGCGGGAGCCACAGCACAGATACGCAGTATTTT.

This clonotype was recorded a few times. The CDR3 DNA follows: TGTGCCAGCAGTTCCGGGTGGAATTTTCAGCCCCAGCATTTT. Protein sequence: CASSSGWNFQPQHF. The V call is TRBV12-3 or TRBV12-4, the J call TRBJ1-5; D is undetermined. V gave up 4 bases and J gave up 6 bases, with 13 bases separating them. The CDR3 is 14 residues long.

V and J are TRBV29-1 and TRBJ2-1, with D maybe TRBD2 (6 bases). The CDR3 spans 14 residues. Germline V lookup: CDR1 SQVTM, CDR2 ANQGSEA. V dropped 4 bases and J dropped 7 bases, with 17 bases sitting between them. Here the CDR3 DNA reads TGCAGCGTTGCTTCGCGGGGTGGGGTTAATGAGCAGTTCTTC. It specifies CSVASRGGVNEQFF.

This clonotype was observed a few times. This chain uses TRBV7-3 with TRBJ2-1, with 9 bases aligning to TRBD2. The CDR3 extends over 15 amino acids. J gave up 9 bases and V 5 bases, and 11 bases lay outside the gene matches. Germline CDR1 and CDR2: SGHTA and FQGTGA. CDR3 residues: CASSPGASGIGEQFF. CDR3 bases: TGTGCCAGCAGCCCGGGCGCTAGCGGGATCGGTGAGCAGTTCTTC.